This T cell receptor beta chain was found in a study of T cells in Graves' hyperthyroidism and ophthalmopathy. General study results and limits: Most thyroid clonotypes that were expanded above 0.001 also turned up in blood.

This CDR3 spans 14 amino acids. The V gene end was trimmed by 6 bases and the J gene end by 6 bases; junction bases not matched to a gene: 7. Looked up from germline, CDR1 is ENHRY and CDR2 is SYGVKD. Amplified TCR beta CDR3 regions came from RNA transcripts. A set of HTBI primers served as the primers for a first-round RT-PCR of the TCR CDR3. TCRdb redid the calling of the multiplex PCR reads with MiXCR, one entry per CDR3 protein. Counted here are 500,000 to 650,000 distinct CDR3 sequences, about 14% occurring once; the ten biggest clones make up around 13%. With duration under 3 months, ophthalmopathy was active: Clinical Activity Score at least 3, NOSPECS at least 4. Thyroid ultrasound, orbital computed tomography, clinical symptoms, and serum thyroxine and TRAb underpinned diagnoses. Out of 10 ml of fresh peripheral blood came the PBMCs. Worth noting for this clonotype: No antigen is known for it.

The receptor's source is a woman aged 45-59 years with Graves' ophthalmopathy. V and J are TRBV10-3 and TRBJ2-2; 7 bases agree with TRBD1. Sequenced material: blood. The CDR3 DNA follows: TGTGCCATCAGCCAGCCAGGGGGATCCGGGGAGCTGTTTTTT. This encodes CAISQPGGSGELFF.